This T cell receptor beta chain appears in the sequencing data of a study of cytomegalovirus exposure and HLA in healthy donors. Study in general: Roughly 179 million T cells yielded roughly 100 million unique TCR beta sequences, as an earlier analysis found. Study results and limitations: Fewer than 20,000 TCR beta sequences were associated with HLA alleles at 0.05 false discovery rate in a later analysis.

The PCR used 60 Vbeta and 13 Jbeta primers. TCRdb's table, derived via immunoSEQ multiplex PCR, lists solely in-frame clones and lacks some. There are over 65,000 clones in the sample, with approximately 4.2% held by the top ten. About this clone itself: The antigen remains unidentified.

Regarding donors, all were healthy bone marrow donors. V trimming: 3 bases; J trimming: 3 bases; junction bases outside the gene matches: 2. Germline V gene data show CDR1 as ENHRY and CDR2 as SYGVKD. The CDR3 has 14 amino acids. The chain couples TRBV10-3 to TRBJ2-5, with 9 bases lining up with TRBD2. The clonotype comes from a man aged 30 to 39 in good health and CMV-seronegative. The sample taken for sequencing was PBMCs. The CDR3 loop reads CAISDLAGEETQYF. CDR3 coding DNA: TGTGCCATCAGTGATTTAGCGGGGGAAGAGACCCAGTACTTC.